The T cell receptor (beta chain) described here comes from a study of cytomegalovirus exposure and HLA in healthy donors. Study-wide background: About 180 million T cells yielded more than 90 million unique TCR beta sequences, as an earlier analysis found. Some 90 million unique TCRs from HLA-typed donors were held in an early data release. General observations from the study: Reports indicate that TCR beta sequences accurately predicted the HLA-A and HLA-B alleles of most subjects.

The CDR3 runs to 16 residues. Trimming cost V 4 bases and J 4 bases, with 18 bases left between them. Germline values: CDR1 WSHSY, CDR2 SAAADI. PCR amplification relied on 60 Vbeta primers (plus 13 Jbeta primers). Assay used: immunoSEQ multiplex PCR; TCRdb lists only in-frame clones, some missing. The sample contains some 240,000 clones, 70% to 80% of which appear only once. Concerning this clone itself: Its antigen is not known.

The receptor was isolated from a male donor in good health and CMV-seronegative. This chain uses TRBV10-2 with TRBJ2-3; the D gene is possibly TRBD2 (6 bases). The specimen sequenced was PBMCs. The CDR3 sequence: CASSAVAGPSSDTQYF. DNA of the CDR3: TGCGCCAGCAGTGCTGTTGCGGGGCCCAGCTCAGATACGCAGTATTTT.